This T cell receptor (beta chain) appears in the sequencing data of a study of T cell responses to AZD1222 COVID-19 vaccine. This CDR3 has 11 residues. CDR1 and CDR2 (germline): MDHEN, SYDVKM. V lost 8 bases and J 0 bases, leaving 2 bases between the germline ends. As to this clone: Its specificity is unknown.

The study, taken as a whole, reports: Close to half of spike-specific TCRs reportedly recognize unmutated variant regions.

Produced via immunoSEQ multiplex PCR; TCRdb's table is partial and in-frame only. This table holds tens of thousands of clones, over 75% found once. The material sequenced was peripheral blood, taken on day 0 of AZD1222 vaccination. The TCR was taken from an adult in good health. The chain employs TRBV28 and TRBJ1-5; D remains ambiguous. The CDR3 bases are TGTGCCAGCCATAGCAATCAGCCCCAGCATTTT. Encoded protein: CASHSNQPQHF.